This TCR beta chain was sequenced in a study of T cells expressing NK-cell markers. Study-wide results and limits: Unclear, still, was the HCMV specificity of the expanded NKG2C+ T cell clones. Where a handful of donors were concerned, these clonotypes also led the CD3+CD56-NKG2C+ fraction.

As to this clonotype: The antigen is undetermined.

CDR3 length: 17 residues. The germline CDR1 and CDR2 sequences are KGHDR and SFDVKD. TCRdb re-analyzed the 5' RACE reads; it lists each CDR3 protein once, without DNA. The table counts some 110,000 distinct CDR3 sequences; 18% lies in the top ten. This TCR came from a woman aged 18-70 years in good health. Sequenced input: blood T cells: a sorted CD56 or NKG2C T cell subset, CD4+ or CD8+ T cells, or bulk PBMC T cells (not recorded which). The chain employs TRBV24-1 and TRBJ2-1; the TCRdb call, TRBD2, lacks DNA for checking. CDR3 loop: CATSDRNSGSSYNEQFF.